The rows below give T cell receptor beta chains drawn from one sample of a study of cytotoxic CD8 clonotypes in ibrutinib-treated CLL. Clones were read by immunoSEQ multiplex PCR, and TCRdb kept only the in-frame ones, dropping some. Of about 50,000 clones in the sample, roughly three fifths were seen once. The sequencing here drew on PBMCs, taken after 24 months of ibrutinib treatment. All receptors come from a human donor with chronic lymphocytic leukemia. CDR3s include the opening cysteine and the closing phenylalanine or tryptophan. D genes are given only for firm matches. Where a row states a size, it is once, few, many or the class of an expanded clone; other rows omit it.

d_call: -
j_call: TRBJ2-1
clone_size: -
v_call: TRBV2
cdr3_nt: TGTGCCAGCAGCGGGGGCGAATGGGACAATGAGCAGTTCTTC
cdr3_aa: CASSGGEWDNEQFF

d_call: -
j_call: TRBJ2-4
clone_size: -
v_call: TRBV11-2
cdr3_nt: TGTGCCAGCAGCTCGCTCGGGGTTAGCATTCAGTACTTC
cdr3_aa: CASSSLGVSIQYF

d_call: -
j_call: TRBJ1-4
clone_size: -
v_call: TRBV7-9
cdr3_nt: TGTGCCAGCAGCTTAGGACTCTTTGAAAAACTGTTTTTT
cdr3_aa: CASSLGLFEKLFF

d_call: -
j_call: TRBJ2-1
clone_size: -
v_call: TRBV6-1
cdr3_nt: TGTGCCAGTAGTATAATCTTGGAGGGGGGGACGGAGCAGTTCTTC
cdr3_aa: CASSIILEGGTEQFF

d_call: TRBD2
j_call: TRBJ2-1
clone_size: -
v_call: TRBV7-8
cdr3_nt: TGTGCCAGCAGCAAACCGCAACTGCGCAGCGGGGCTAGCAATGAGCAGTTCTTC
cdr3_aa: CASSKPQLRSGASNEQFF

d_call: -
j_call: TRBJ1-2
clone_size: -
v_call: TRBV25-1
cdr3_nt: TGTGCCAGCAGTGCCCCGTTGGCCACCTATGGCTACACCTTC
cdr3_aa: CASSAPLATYGYTF

d_call: -
j_call: TRBJ1-1
clone_size: -
v_call: TRBV7-9
cdr3_nt: TGTGCCAGCAGCCTGACAGGGAACACTGAAGCTTTCTTT
cdr3_aa: CASSLTGNTEAFF

d_call: -
j_call: TRBJ1-1
clone_size: -
v_call: TRBV19
cdr3_nt: TGTGCCAGTAGCCCAAGGCACAGGCCCCAGGGGACTGAAGCTTTCTTT
cdr3_aa: CASSPRHRPQGTEAFF

d_call: -
j_call: TRBJ1-6
clone_size: -
v_call: TRBV7-9
cdr3_nt: TGTGCCAGCAGCTGGTCCGGGAATTCACCCCTCCACTTT
cdr3_aa: CASSWSGNSPLHF

d_call: TRBD1
j_call: TRBJ1-2
clone_size: -
v_call: TRBV13
cdr3_nt: TGTGCCAGCAGCTCTCAGGGGGCCCCATCGGGCTACACCTTC
cdr3_aa: CASSSQGAPSGYTF

d_call: -
j_call: TRBJ2-2
clone_size: -
v_call: TRBV5-1
cdr3_nt: TGCGCCAGCAGCTTGTTGTCAGGAACCGGGGAGCTGTTTTTT
cdr3_aa: CASSLLSGTGELFF

d_call: -
j_call: TRBJ1-2
clone_size: few
v_call: TRBV2
cdr3_nt: TGTGCCAGCAGTGTCGGAAGGGACTATGGCTACACCTTC
cdr3_aa: CASSVGRDYGYTF

d_call: TRBD1
j_call: TRBJ1-1
clone_size: -
v_call: TRBV5-1
cdr3_nt: TGCGCCAGCAGCTTGGTTGAGGCGGGACAGGGAGTCGGGAACACTGAAGCTTTCTTT
cdr3_aa: CASSLVEAGQGVGNTEAFF

d_call: TRBD1
j_call: TRBJ1-6
clone_size: many
v_call: TRBV4-2
cdr3_nt: TGTGCCAGCAGCCAGACAGGGGGCGGTTCACCCCTCCACTTT
cdr3_aa: CASSQTGGGSPLHF

d_call: TRBD1
j_call: TRBJ1-1
clone_size: once
v_call: TRBV29-1
cdr3_nt: TGCAGCGTTGTGGGGACAGGGATGAACACTGAAGCTTTCTTT
cdr3_aa: CSVVGTGMNTEAFF

d_call: -
j_call: TRBJ1-1
clone_size: -
v_call: TRBV27
cdr3_nt: TGTGCCAGCAGTCGACCCGGGACTGAAGCTTTCTTT
cdr3_aa: CASSRPGTEAFF

d_call: TRBD2
j_call: TRBJ2-1
clone_size: few
v_call: TRBV7-7
cdr3_nt: TGTGCCAGCAGTCTCGGGACTAGCGGTTACAATGAGCAGTTCTTC
cdr3_aa: CASSLGTSGYNEQFF

d_call: -
j_call: TRBJ2-6
clone_size: -
v_call: TRBV2
cdr3_nt: TGTGCCAGCAGTGAGTGGTCAGGGGCCAACGTCCTGACTTTC
cdr3_aa: CASSEWSGANVLTF

d_call: TRBD1
j_call: TRBJ1-1
clone_size: once
v_call: TRBV5-1
cdr3_nt: TGCGCCAGCAGCTTGCAGGGGGCGGACACTGAAGCTTTCTTT
cdr3_aa: CASSLQGADTEAFF

d_call: TRBD1
j_call: TRBJ1-5
clone_size: -
v_call: TRBV2
cdr3_nt: TGTGCCAGCAGTGACCTCCGGGACAGGGGCAATCAGCCCCAGCATTTT
cdr3_aa: CASSDLRDRGNQPQHF

d_call: -
j_call: TRBJ1-2
clone_size: -
v_call: TRBV5-4
cdr3_nt: TGTGCCAGCAGCTTGGGGACAGAGGGCCCGATCAGAGGCTACACCTTC
cdr3_aa: CASSLGTEGPIRGYTF

d_call: -
j_call: TRBJ2-7
clone_size: -
v_call: TRBV7-6
cdr3_nt: TGTGCCAGCAGCTTAGGAGGGCCCACTTCCTACGAGCAGTACTTC
cdr3_aa: CASSLGGPTSYEQYF

d_call: -
j_call: TRBJ2-7
clone_size: -
v_call: TRBV9
cdr3_nt: TGTGCCAGCAGCGAGGGCGGATCGGGTGACGAGCAGTACTTC
cdr3_aa: CASSEGGSGDEQYF

d_call: -
j_call: TRBJ2-5
clone_size: -
v_call: TRBV14
cdr3_nt: TGTGCCAGCAGCCAAGCGTTAAGCTTCGATCAGACCCAGTACTTC
cdr3_aa: CASSQALSFDQTQYF

d_call: -
j_call: TRBJ1-1
clone_size: -
v_call: TRBV5-1
cdr3_nt: TGCGCCAGCAGCGCCACACAGGGAACTGAAGCTTTCTTT
cdr3_aa: CASSATQGTEAFF

d_call: -
j_call: TRBJ1-2
clone_size: once
v_call: TRBV2
cdr3_nt: TGTGCCAGCAGTGACACGGCGGGGGGTGGCTACACCTTC
cdr3_aa: CASSDTAGGGYTF

d_call: -
j_call: TRBJ1-2
clone_size: -
v_call: TRBV6-5
cdr3_nt: TGTGCCAGCAGAATCGACGGAATTCAAGGGGGCTACACCTTC
cdr3_aa: CASRIDGIQGGYTF

d_call: -
j_call: TRBJ1-5
clone_size: -
v_call: TRBV4-2
cdr3_nt: TGTGCCAGCAGCCAAGATGGGTCCTTGGGGTTCAATCAGCCCCAGCATTTT
cdr3_aa: CASSQDGSLGFNQPQHF

d_call: -
j_call: TRBJ2-3
clone_size: -
v_call: TRBV4-2
cdr3_nt: TGTGCCAGCAGCCAAGAAAGTCCGCCTAGGACAGATACGCAGTATTTT
cdr3_aa: CASSQESPPRTDTQYF

d_call: TRBD1
j_call: TRBJ2-1
clone_size: -
v_call: TRBV7-7
cdr3_nt: TGTGCTAGCAGCCCGGACAGGGGGGGGTCTGAGCAGTTCTTC
cdr3_aa: CASSPDRGGSEQFF

d_call: -
j_call: TRBJ1-2
clone_size: many
v_call: TRBV6-6
cdr3_nt: TGTGCCAGCAGTGCCACAGGTTCCTATGGCTACACCTTC
cdr3_aa: CASSATGSYGYTF

d_call: -
j_call: TRBJ1-6
clone_size: -
v_call: TRBV6-5
cdr3_nt: TGTGCCAGCAGTTACTCGGGGGCGCGGGGATCACCCCTCCACTTT
cdr3_aa: CASSYSGARGSPLHF

d_call: TRBD1
j_call: TRBJ1-6
clone_size: -
v_call: TRBV29-1
cdr3_nt: TGCAGCGCCAACCCATGGGACAGGGGGCATTATAATTCACCCCTCCACTTT
cdr3_aa: CSANPWDRGHYNSPLHF

d_call: -
j_call: TRBJ1-1
clone_size: once
v_call: TRBV2
cdr3_nt: TGTGCCAGCAGCAGTGGTACTGAAGCTTTCTTT
cdr3_aa: CASSSGTEAFF

d_call: TRBD2
j_call: TRBJ2-7
clone_size: once
v_call: TRBV11-2
cdr3_nt: TGTGCCAGCACCCTGCGGGGGGACCCCTACGAGCAGTACTTC
cdr3_aa: CASTLRGDPYEQYF

d_call: -
j_call: TRBJ1-2
clone_size: once
v_call: TRBV23-1
cdr3_nt: TGCGCCAGCAGTTATGGCCAGGGTGGGTATGGCTACACCTTC
cdr3_aa: CASSYGQGGYGYTF

d_call: TRBD2
j_call: TRBJ2-1
clone_size: once
v_call: TRBV27
cdr3_nt: TGTGCCAGCAGTTTATCTTCCCTAGCGGGTGAGCAGTTCTTC
cdr3_aa: CASSLSSLAGEQFF

d_call: -
j_call: TRBJ1-5
clone_size: -
v_call: TRBV27
cdr3_nt: TGTGCCAGCAGTCCGACAGCATATAGCAATCAGCCCCAGCATTTT
cdr3_aa: CASSPTAYSNQPQHF

d_call: TRBD1
j_call: TRBJ1-1
clone_size: -
v_call: TRBV5-1
cdr3_nt: TGCGCCAGCAGCTCGACAGGGGGAGGGACTGAAGCTTTCTTT
cdr3_aa: CASSSTGGGTEAFF

d_call: -
j_call: TRBJ1-5
clone_size: -
v_call: TRBV19
cdr3_nt: TGTGCCAGTAGTATACAGGTATATAGCAATCAGCCCCAGCATTTT
cdr3_aa: CASSIQVYSNQPQHF

d_call: -
j_call: TRBJ2-7
clone_size: -
v_call: TRBV11-2
cdr3_nt: TGTGCCAGCAGCTTATTGGGGTCAACCTACGAGCAGTACTTC
cdr3_aa: CASSLLGSTYEQYF

d_call: TRBD1
j_call: TRBJ1-5
clone_size: -
v_call: TRBV27
cdr3_nt: TGTGCCAGCAGCCCCGACAGGGATCAGCCCCAGCATTTT
cdr3_aa: CASSPDRDQPQHF

d_call: -
j_call: TRBJ2-1
clone_size: -
v_call: TRBV6-5
cdr3_nt: TGTGCCAGCAAAAAGAACCATGAGCAGTTCTTC
cdr3_aa: CASKKNHEQFF

d_call: -
j_call: TRBJ1-2
clone_size: -
v_call: TRBV5-6
cdr3_nt: TGTGCCAGCAGCCCCTTGGTAACAGGCGCTAACTATGGCTACACCTTC
cdr3_aa: CASSPLVTGANYGYTF

d_call: -
j_call: TRBJ1-4
clone_size: -
v_call: TRBV6-5
cdr3_nt: TGTGCCAGCAGTTACCACTCGAATGAAAAACTGTTTTTT
cdr3_aa: CASSYHSNEKLFF

d_call: TRBD1
j_call: TRBJ1-1
clone_size: -
v_call: TRBV10-3
cdr3_nt: TGTGCCATCAGGGCCACAGGGGTTACGAACACTGAAGCTTTCTTT
cdr3_aa: CAIRATGVTNTEAFF

d_call: TRBD1
j_call: TRBJ2-7
clone_size: -
v_call: TRBV11-2
cdr3_nt: TGTGCCAGCAGCGACAGGGACAGTCCCTACGAGCAGTACTTC
cdr3_aa: CASSDRDSPYEQYF

d_call: -
j_call: TRBJ2-2
clone_size: -
v_call: TRBV21-1
cdr3_nt: TGTGCCAGCAGCAACCGACAGGTTCGATCCGGGGAGCTGTTTTTT
cdr3_aa: CASSNRQVRSGELFF

d_call: TRBD1
j_call: TRBJ2-7
clone_size: -
v_call: TRBV10-1
cdr3_nt: TGCGCCAGCAGTGGCCCGGGACAGGGCACCTACGAGCAGTACTTC
cdr3_aa: CASSGPGQGTYEQYF

d_call: -
j_call: TRBJ1-1
clone_size: -
v_call: TRBV5-1
cdr3_nt: TGCGCCAGCCGACGTTTAGGCACCCAAGCGGGCACTGAAGCTTTCTTT
cdr3_aa: CASRRLGTQAGTEAFF

d_call: TRBD1
j_call: TRBJ1-5
clone_size: once
v_call: TRBV5-1
cdr3_nt: TGCGCCAGCTCAAGGGGACAGGGAGGCAATCAGCCCCAGCATTTT
cdr3_aa: CASSRGQGGNQPQHF

d_call: -
j_call: TRBJ1-1
clone_size: -
v_call: TRBV19
cdr3_nt: TGTGCCAGTAGCCACAGAGCCCTATCTGCTGAAGCTTTCTTT
cdr3_aa: CASSHRALSAEAFF

d_call: -
j_call: TRBJ2-7
clone_size: few
v_call: TRBV5-6
cdr3_nt: TGTGCCAGCAGCTTGTCCCGTAGCGAGCAGTACTTC
cdr3_aa: CASSLSRSEQYF

d_call: TRBD2
j_call: TRBJ2-7
clone_size: -
v_call: TRBV7-7
cdr3_nt: TGTGCCAGCAGCTTCGCGGGGGTGATTTACGAGCAGTACTTC
cdr3_aa: CASSFAGVIYEQYF

d_call: TRBD1
j_call: TRBJ1-6
clone_size: many
v_call: TRBV13
cdr3_nt: TGTGCCAGCAGCTCCAGACAGGGTGGCTCACCCCTCCACTTT
cdr3_aa: CASSSRQGGSPLHF

d_call: -
j_call: TRBJ1-6
clone_size: -
v_call: TRBV7-6
cdr3_nt: TGTGCCAGCAGAGATGACAGGCCGAATTCACCCCTCCACTTT
cdr3_aa: CASRDDRPNSPLHF

d_call: TRBD2
j_call: TRBJ2-7
clone_size: -
v_call: TRBV6-6
cdr3_nt: TGTGCCAGCAGGCGGGAGTTCCCCTACGAGCAGTACTTC
cdr3_aa: CASRREFPYEQYF

d_call: TRBD1
j_call: TRBJ1-2
clone_size: -
v_call: TRBV5-1
cdr3_nt: TGCGCCAGCAGCTGGGGAACAGGGGGCCTCTATGGCTACACCTTC
cdr3_aa: CASSWGTGGLYGYTF

d_call: -
j_call: TRBJ2-7
clone_size: -
v_call: TRBV5-6
cdr3_nt: TGTGCCAGCAGCTTACCGGGCTCGTCCTACGAGCAGTACTTC
cdr3_aa: CASSLPGSSYEQYF